This TCR beta chain was recorded in a study of CD8 T cells in ankylosing spondylitis. Each CDR3 protein gets one entry after TCRdb re-called the 5' RACE reads with MiXCR. The sample lists under 150,000 distinct CDR3 sequences, roughly an eighth occurring once. Germline assignment: CDR1 MNHEY and CDR2 SMNVEV (reference sequence). The length of the CDR3 is 14 residues. Trimming cost V 5 bases and J 3 bases, with 11 bases left between them. Study-wide results and limits: Reportedly, disease-linked clones are significantly enriched in ankylosing spondylitis patients' matched synovial fluid.

This clonotype was seen repeatedly, ten times or more. Its antigen is not known. The specimen was blood, either unsorted or a sorted T cell fraction (not recorded which). The gene calls are TRBV27 and TRBJ2-1; TRBD1 is a possible D gene (7 bases). This receptor was identified in a female donor with ankylosing spondylitis or in good health (not recorded which). Here the CDR3 DNA reads TGTGCCAGCAGTAATCAGGGGGGCTACAATGAGCAGTTCTTC. It translates to CASSNQGGYNEQFF.